These 32 T cell receptor beta chains came from one sample sequenced in a study of blood T cell repertoires in COVID-19. The data were produced by immunoSEQ multiplex PCR, yet TCRdb's version contains in-frame clones alone and is incomplete. The sample contains about 160,000 clones, 77% of which appear only once. Input material: peripheral blood. These receptors were collected from a man in his 70s with acute or convalescent COVID-19.

The table lists this clone with a few counts. The chain joins TRBV7-8 to TRBJ2-1, with D perhaps TRBD2 (6 bases). This CDR3 has 16 residues. The germline V gene has CDR1 SGHVS and CDR2 FQNEAQ. V was shortened by 1 base and J by 9 bases, with 19 bases between the two germline ends. The CDR3 spells CASSLVPNAGSGEQFF. The CDR3 DNA reads TGTGCCAGCAGCTTAGTTCCCAACGCGGGGAGCGGTGAGCAGTTCTTC.

J is TRBJ1-5 and V is TRBV25-1; the D gene is possibly TRBD1 (5 bases). Trimming cost V 4 bases and J 2 bases, with 9 bases left between them. In germline, CDR1 is MGHDK, CDR2 SYGVNS. The CDR3 has 14 amino acids. Written as DNA, the CDR3 is TGTGCCAGCAGTGGGGGGGTCGGCAATCAGCCCCAGCATTTT. It encodes CASSGGVGNQPQHF.

The gene calls are TRBV10-3 and TRBJ1-6; no clear D. V was clipped by 10 bases and J by 5 bases, with 24 bases between them. This CDR3 is 17 amino acids long. CDR1 is ENHRY, CDR2 SYGVKD, per germline. CDR3 in DNA: TGTGCCACCAACCCCGGGATCTTAATAACCGATAATTCACCCCTCCACTTT. This translates into CATNPGILITDNSPLHF.

J is TRBJ2-7 and V is TRBV11-3; the match to TRBD2 covers 12 bases. From germline, CDR1 is SGHNT and CDR2 YENEEA. Trimming at V came to 5 bases and at J to 6 bases, leaving 14 bases not matched to a gene. CDR3 length equals 17 residues. The CDR3: CASSVTSGSTQVSEQYF. CDR3 in DNA: TGTGCCAGCAGCGTGACTAGCGGGAGCACCCAGGTTTCCGAGCAGTACTTC.

The chain recombines TRBV5-8 with TRBJ2-5, with D possibly matching TRBD1 (7 bases). The ends were cut back, 2 bases at V and 1 base at J, with 15 bases in the middle. The CDR3 is 16 residues long. The germline V gene has CDR1 SGHTS and CDR2 YDEGEE. CDR3 amino acids: CASSLGTAGGQETQYF. CDR3 DNA: TGTGCCAGCAGCTTAGGGACAGCCGGGGGCCAAGAGACCCAGTACTTC.

The chain carries TRBV6-1 and TRBJ2-3; 8 positions match TRBD1. Per the germline V gene, CDR1 is MNHNS and CDR2 is SASEGT. This CDR3 has 16 residues. Trimming cost V 4 bases and J 2 bases; bases outside gene matches: 8. In DNA, the CDR3 is TGTGCCAGCAGTGGATCACGGGACAGGCACACAGATACGCAGTATTTT. Protein product: CASSGSRDRHTDTQYF.

V and J are TRBV6-1 and TRBJ1-4; 7 bases align to TRBD1. Unmatched junction bases numbered 10, after V lost 1 base and J lost 2 bases. CDR3 length: 18 amino acids. Germline CDR1 reads MNHNS; CDR2 reads SASEGT. The CDR3 DNA follows: TGTGCCAGCAGTGAAGAGCCCCCAACAGGGGTCACTAATGAAAAACTGTTTTTT. Translating gives CASSEEPPTGVTNEKLFF.

The chain couples TRBV12-3 or TRBV12-4 to TRBJ1-1; tentatively, D is TRBD1 (5 bases). The CDR3 spans 13 residues. Trimming removed 3 bases at V and 1 base at J, with 6 bases between. The CDR3 nucleotides are TGTGCCAGCAGTTTTGGGGCGAACACTGAAGCTTTCTTT. It encodes CASSFGANTEAFF.

V gene TRBV9 combines with J gene TRBJ1-6, with unresolved D. The CDR3 contains 16 residues. Trimming cost V 0 bases and J 8 bases, with 15 bases left between them. Germline loops: CDR1 SGDLS, CDR2 YYNGEE. The CDR3 coding sequence is TGTGCCAGCAGCGTAGATGATCGGCGGTTGGATTCACCCCTCCACTTT. This gives the protein CASSVDDRRLDSPLHF.

J is TRBJ2-7 and V is TRBV6-5; D is perhaps TRBD1 (6 bases). The ends were cut back, 6 bases at V and 3 bases at J, with 12 bases in the middle. CDR3 length: 13 residues. Germline V lookup: CDR1 MNHEY, CDR2 SVGAGI. CDR3 loop: CASSPGTIYEQYF. The CDR3 DNA follows: TGTGCCAGCAGCCCAGGGACAATCTACGAGCAGTACTTC.

This clone has only a few counts. The chain combines TRBV2 with TRBJ2-7; 9 nucleotides line up with TRBD1. Germline CDR1 reads SNHLY; CDR2 reads FYNNEI. Trimming cost V 6 bases and J 5 bases; bases outside gene matches: 11. This CDR3 comprises 15 residues. The DNA of the CDR3 is TGTGCCAGCAGCTTATCCGGGACAGGGTTCGACGAGCAGTACTTC. Translating gives CASSLSGTGFDEQYF. The variable domain in full, completed from reference TRBV2 and TRBJ2-7, reads EPEVTQTPSHQVTQMGQEVILRCVPISNHLYFYWYRQILGQKVEFLVSFYNNEISEKSEIFDDQFSVERPDGSNFTLKIRSTKLEDSAMYFCASSLSGTGFDEQYFGPGTRLTVT.

V is TRBV6-2 or TRBV6-3 and J is TRBJ1-2; TRBD1 matches at 7 bases. Germline V gene data show CDR1 as MNHEY and CDR2 as SVGEGT. After removal of 3 bases from V and 7 bases from J, the junction contained 11 bases not matched to a gene. The CDR3 totals 15 residues. CDR3 loop: CASSYGDSGSAGYTF. CDR3 sequence (DNA): TGTGCCAGCAGTTATGGGGACAGTGGGTCGGCTGGCTACACCTTC.

CDR3 sequence (DNA): TGTGCCAGCAGTGGGTCCAGGGGGGATAATTCACCCCTCCACTTT. This sequence encodes CASSGSRGDNSPLHF. V gene TRBV5-4 combines with J gene TRBJ1-6; 7 bases agree with TRBD1. Germline CDR1 SGHNT, CDR2 YYREEE (reference sequence). Unmatched junction bases numbered 7, after V lost 5 bases and J lost 5 bases. The length of the CDR3 is 15 residues.

This clone was counted only a few times. The rearrangement joins TRBV28 to TRBJ1-4; a possible D gene is TRBD1 (5 bases). Trimming pared 8 bases from V and 11 bases from J, leaving 21 bases between. The CDR3 spans 14 residues. CDR1 is MDHEN, CDR2 SYDVKM, per germline. This chain's CDR3 is CASGSRGEEVKLFF. CDR3 DNA sequence: TGTGCCAGCGGGTCCCGGGGGGAGGAGGTCAAACTGTTTTTT.

Only a few counts were recorded for this clone. V gene TRBV5-6 combines with J gene TRBJ1-2; the match to TRBD1 covers 7 bases. Germline V CDR1 and CDR2: SGHDT, YYEEEE. V shed 5 bases, J shed 0 bases, and the junction held 1 base outside the gene matches. The CDR3 runs 13 residues. The CDR3 is CASRGTANYGYTF. In DNA form, the CDR3 reads TGTGCCAGCAGGGGGACAGCTAACTATGGCTACACCTTC.

The V gene is TRBV3-1 (or the pseudogene TRBV3-2), the J gene TRBJ2-4; 7 positions agree with TRBD2. CDR1 is LGHDT and CDR2 is YNNKEL in the germline V gene (reference sequence). CDR3 length: 15 amino acids. The V gene end was trimmed by 4 bases and the J gene end by 1 base; junction bases not matched to a gene: 4. CDR3 residues: CASSLSGGAKNIQYF. As DNA, the CDR3 is TGTGCCAGCAGCCTCTCGGGGGGTGCCAAAAACATTCAGTACTTC.

This chain connects TRBV2 to TRBJ1-2; TRBD1 agrees at 9 bases. Germline trimming cut 7 bases from V and 7 bases from J; bases unmatched to any gene: 7. This CDR3 spans 13 amino acids. Germline values: CDR1 SNHLY, CDR2 FYNNEI. The CDR3 DNA reads TGTGCCAGCACCATGGACAGGGGAAGTGGCTACACCTTC. This translates into CASTMDRGSGYTF.

The gene calls are TRBV10-3 and TRBJ1-5, with 10 bases lining up with TRBD1. This CDR3 contains 15 residues. Germline CDR1 is ENHRY and CDR2 is SYGVKD. V shed 4 bases, J shed 7 bases, and the junction held 7 bases outside the gene matches. The CDR3 DNA is TGTGCCATCAGTGGGGACAGGGGATTACGACAGCCCCAGCATTTT. This encodes CAISGDRGLRQPQHF.

The V gene is TRBV29-1, the J gene TRBJ1-4, with 7 bases identical to TRBD1. CDR3 size: 13 residues. The junction had 7 bases not matched to a gene; V was cut back by 5 bases and J by 7 bases. Germline CDR1 SQVTM, CDR2 ANQGSEA. The CDR3 nucleotides are TGCAGCGTTTCAACCCAGGGGGGTGAAAAACTGTTTTTT. Its protein product is CSVSTQGGEKLFF.

The chain combines TRBV5-1 with TRBJ1-1; 7 bases fit TRBD1. The V gene end was trimmed by 4 bases and the J gene end by 6 bases; junction bases not matched to a gene: 12. The CDR3 is made up of 15 amino acids. Germline CDR1 is SGHRS and CDR2 is YFSETQ. CDR3 amino acids: CASSPRTGEFAEAFF. The CDR3, as DNA: TGCGCCAGCAGCCCAAGGACAGGTGAATTTGCTGAAGCTTTCTTT.

The chain has TRBV5-1 and TRBJ2-6, with D possibly TRBD1 on 5 matching bases. This CDR3 has 16 residues. Per the germline V gene, CDR1 is SGHRS and CDR2 is YFSETQ. Between the trimmed V and J ends, which lost 4 bases and 4 bases, there was a span of 15 bases. For the CDR3, the DNA is TGCGCCAGCAGCGGGATGTCAGGGTTGGGGGCCAACGTCCTGACTTTC. Translation: CASSGMSGLGANVLTF.

The chain joins TRBV20-1 to TRBJ2-3, with 12 bases matching TRBD2. V trimming: 3 bases; J trimming: 5 bases; junction bases outside the gene matches: 12. The CDR3 runs 17 residues. The germline CDR1 and CDR2 sequences are DFQATT and SNEGSKA (reference sequence). The CDR3 sequence: CSASLLAGGPFRDTQYF. CDR3 nucleotides: TGCAGTGCTAGTCTTCTAGCGGGAGGGCCATTTAGAGATACGCAGTATTTT.

This chain connects TRBV18 to TRBJ1-1; 7 bases agree with TRBD1. After removal of 4 bases from V and 0 bases from J, the junction contained 2 bases not matched to a gene. Germline lookup yields CDR1 KGHSH and CDR2 LQKENI. This CDR3 is built from 14 residues. CDR3 nucleotides: TGTGCCAGCTCACGGGGACAGCTGAACACTGAAGCTTTCTTT. It translates to CASSRGQLNTEAFF.

The chain has TRBV5-4 and TRBJ2-2; D possibly corresponds to TRBD2 (6 bases). V gave up 6 bases and J gave up 5 bases, with 20 bases separating them. Germline V gene data show CDR1 as SGHNT and CDR2 as YYREEE (reference sequence). This CDR3 has 16 residues. In DNA, the CDR3 is TGTGCCAGCACAGGTTCCGGGAGCGGTGTTACCGGGGAGCTGTTTTTT. The encoded protein is CASTGSGSGVTGELFF.

The chain employs TRBV5-1 and TRBJ2-7; 13 positions agree with TRBD2. Germline V gene lookup returns CDR1 SGHRS and CDR2 YFSETQ. V was clipped by 4 bases and J by 0 bases; unmatched bases: 7. The CDR3 spans 17 residues. The CDR3 nucleotides read TGCGCCAGCAGCCTGGGACTAGCGGGACCTAGCTCCTACGAGCAGTACTTC. This translates into CASSLGLAGPSSYEQYF.

J is TRBJ2-3 and V is TRBV27; 9 nucleotides align to TRBD1. V dropped 5 bases and J dropped 2; count of bases not matched to a gene: 8. In germline, CDR1 is MNHEY, CDR2 SMNVEV (reference sequence). The CDR3 covers 16 residues. The CDR3 loop reads CASSHKGTGTTDTQYF. In DNA form, the CDR3 reads TGTGCCAGCAGTCACAAGGGGACAGGGACCACAGATACGCAGTATTTT.

Only a few counts were recorded for this clone. This chain links TRBV10-1 with TRBJ1-3; TRBD1 matches 9 bases. The V segment lost 5 bases and the J segment 1 base; nucleotides outside the gene matches: 3. The CDR3 covers 15 residues. CDR1 and CDR2 (germline): WNHNN, SYGVQD (reference sequence). The CDR3 is CASSSGQGSGNTIYF. The CDR3 DNA is TGCGCCAGCAGTTCTGGACAGGGGTCTGGAAACACCATATATTTT.

The chain recombines TRBV7-2 with TRBJ2-1, with D possibly matching TRBD1 (5 bases). The CDR3 is 14 residues long. Germline V CDR1 and CDR2: SGHTA, FQGNSA. V gave up 1 base and J gave up 10 bases, with 14 bases separating them. CDR3 DNA sequence: TGTGCCAGCAGCTTAGGGTTCGATCAGGGAGAGCAGTTCTTC. This codes for CASSLGFDQGEQFF.

There are many counts of this clone. This chain connects TRBV19 to TRBJ2-3; 9 bases are shared with TRBD1. The germline gives CDR1 LNHDA, CDR2 SQIVND (reference sequence). The CDR3 is made up of 14 amino acids. Unmatched junction bases numbered 5, after V lost 7 bases and J lost 3 bases. CDR3 sequence (DNA): TGTGCCAGTAAAGCCGGGACAGGGACAGATACGCAGTATTTT. It translates to CASKAGTGTDTQYF.

The chain uses TRBV27 and TRBJ1-5, with no clear D. V shed 5 bases and J shed 6 bases, with 11 bases lying between them. Germline V lookup: CDR1 MNHEY, CDR2 SMNVEV (reference sequence). The CDR3 runs to 13 residues. The CDR3 DNA sequence: TGTGCCAGCAGTGCGATCGGAGCTCAGCCCCAGCATTTT. This sequence encodes CASSAIGAQPQHF.

This chain connects TRBV5-4 to TRBJ2-1; TRBD1 might be the D (5 bases). V was cut by 1 base and J by 7 bases, with 15 bases left in between. Germline-derived CDR1 and CDR2 are SGHNT and YYREEE (reference sequence). The CDR3 length is 15 residues. The CDR3 sequence is CASSLQGFRVNEQFF. DNA of the CDR3: TGTGCCAGCAGCTTGCAAGGTTTCAGGGTGAATGAGCAGTTCTTC.

The chain couples TRBV5-5 to TRBJ2-1; D is perhaps TRBD2 (6 bases). Germline values: CDR1 SGHKS, CDR2 YYEKEE (reference sequence). The CDR3 length is 14 residues. V dropped 4 bases and J dropped 7 bases, with 15 bases sitting between them. CDR3 in amino acids: CASSPLGSGNEQFF. The CDR3 DNA reads TGTGCCAGCAGCCCATTGGGTAGCGGAAATGAGCAGTTCTTC. The full variable domain, in which reference TRBV5-5 and TRBJ2-1 provide the parts outside the CDR3, is DAGVTQSPTHLIKTRGQQVTLRCSPISGHKSVSWYQQVLGQGPQFIFQYYEKEERGRGNFPDRFSARQFPNYSSELNVNALLLGDSALYLCASSPLGSGNEQFFGPGTRLTVL.